This TCR beta chain was recovered during a study of blood T cell repertoires in COVID-19. About the study: Both acute and convalescent COVID-19 samples were obtained from the United States, Italy and Spain. PBMCs, B-cell-depleted T cells, or T cells were the source of the cDNA or gDNA that made up the material.

Original handling: Estimation of nucleated cell counts relied on the amplification of reference gene primers. Assay: immunoSEQ multiplex PCR; the TCRdb copy retains only in-frame clones and omits some. That table supplies the V and J calls and clone size; D and trimming were determined from the DNA. The sample lists about 310,000 clones; around 90% were seen once. Seattle participants joined during active infection and were tracked over time. Sequencing was performed on peripheral blood. This receptor was identified in a woman between 35 and 50 years old with COVID-19, enrolled during active disease.

This CDR3 reads CASSQEWGQGKGKLFF. DNA of the CDR3: TGCGCCAGCAGCCAAGAGTGGGGACAGGGGAAGGGCAAACTGTTTTTT. The genes are TRBV4-3 and TRBJ1-4; 10 positions match TRBD1. The CDR3 has 16 amino acids. CDR1 and CDR2 from the germline V gene are LGHNA and YSLEER. The V segment lost 0 bases and the J segment 11 bases; nucleotides outside the gene matches: 9.